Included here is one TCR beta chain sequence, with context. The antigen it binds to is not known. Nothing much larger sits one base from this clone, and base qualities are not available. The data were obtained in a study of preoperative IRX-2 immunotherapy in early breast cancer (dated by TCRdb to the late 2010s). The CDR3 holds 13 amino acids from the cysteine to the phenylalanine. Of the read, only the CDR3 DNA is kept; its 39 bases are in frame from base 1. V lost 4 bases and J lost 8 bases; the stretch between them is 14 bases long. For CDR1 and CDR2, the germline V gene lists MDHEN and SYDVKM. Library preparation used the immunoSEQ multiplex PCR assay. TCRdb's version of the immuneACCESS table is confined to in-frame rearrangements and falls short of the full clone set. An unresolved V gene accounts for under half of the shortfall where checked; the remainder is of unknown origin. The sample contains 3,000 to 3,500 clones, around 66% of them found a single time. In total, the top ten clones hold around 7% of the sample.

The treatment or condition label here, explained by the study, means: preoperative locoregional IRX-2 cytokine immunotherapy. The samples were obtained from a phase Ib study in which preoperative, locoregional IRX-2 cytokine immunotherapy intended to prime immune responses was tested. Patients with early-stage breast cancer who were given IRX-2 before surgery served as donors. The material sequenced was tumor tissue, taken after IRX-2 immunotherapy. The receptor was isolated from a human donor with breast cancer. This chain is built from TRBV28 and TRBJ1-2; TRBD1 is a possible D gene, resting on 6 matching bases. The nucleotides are TGTGCCAGCAGTTCCTTAGGGGGAAACGGCTACACCTTC. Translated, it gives CASSSLGGNGYTF.